This entry describes one T cell receptor beta chain. The antigen is undetermined. Total RNA from whole blood was isolated with no T cell sorting. Reprocessing the 5' RACE reads, TCRdb reports a single entry for every CDR3 protein and omits DNA. The sample table includes fewer than 200,000 distinct CDR3 sequences. The sample comes from a study of monozygotic twins with inflammatory bowel disease. The CDR3 extends over 13 amino acids. In germline, CDR1 is SGHTA, CDR2 FQGNSA. Notes on the study in general: Whether twins were concordant or discordant made no difference to repertoire similarity, possibly from limited power. Distinct T cell subtypes could not be told apart.

The chain has TRBV7-2 and TRBJ2-7. Sequencing was done on a sample of blood. This TCR derives from a human donor with ulcerative colitis or Crohn's disease, or a healthy co-twin of an affected twin (not recorded which). Here the CDR3 reads CASSLFNSYEQYF.